The source of this T cell receptor beta chain is a study of blood T cells in healthy people across ages (dated by TCRdb to about 2015). Notes on the research overall: In model experiments, roughly one uniquely barcoded TCR beta cDNA molecule per two T cells was captured by template switching. The study analyzed two additional independent replicas of 1 million unique cDNA reads from the same blood draw for two donors, one aged 18 to 30 and one aged 80 or older. Donors were grouped into four age groups: young (average approximately 15 years), middle-aged (39), aged (roughly 67) and long-lived (about 82). To avoid experimental bias, donors of different ages were spread randomly across the sequencing lanes. The study measured age-related changes in TCR beta repertoire diversity using deep sequencing normalized with unique cDNA molecular identifiers. Study-wide findings and limitations: There was a strong correlation between observed TCR beta diversity and the percentage of naive T cells measured by flow cytometry. As age increased, observed TCR beta diversity per million T cells dropped in a roughly linear way, and a significant reduction was already evident by age 40. The CMV infection status of donors was not known, potentially confounding age-related changes in expanded clonotypes. Total diversity estimates from one million sequenced T cells were considered lower bounds and underestimates. Compared with the aged group, the long-lived group had more naive CD4+ T cells, fewer expanded clones and increased TCR diversity, suggesting age selection. Since profiling was done on bulk unsorted PBMCs, naive and antigen-experienced compartments could not be conclusively compared.

The CDR3 contains 14 residues, cysteine and phenylalanine counted. The CDR3 DNA has 42 bases and is translated from base 1. V lost 2 bases and J lost 1 base; the stretch between them is 11 bases long. The germline V gene (reference sequence) sets CDR1 to DFQATT and CDR2 to SNEGSKA. A word on this clonotype: Its antigen has not been determined. Base qualities are not recorded, but no much larger clone differs from it by a single base.

The library was produced with 5' RACE. Sequencer: Illumina HiSeq 2500. A second PCR of roughly 7 to 12 cycles was run with a J-beta primer mix and a sample-barcoded 5' primer. A template-switch 5' adaptor carrying 12 random nucleotides introduced a unique molecular identifier onto each TCR beta cDNA molecule. Each sample yielded at least 3 million CDR3-containing paired-end reads. The Mint cDNA synthesis kit, primed by a TRBC-specific oligonucleotide, was used to synthesize first-strand cDNA from all RNA. Following uracil-DNA glycosylase treatment, a first 18-cycle PCR with universal primers M1SS and BC2_uni_R was performed on all cDNA. As for the authors' bioinformatics: For normalization, 1 million high-quality reads, each with a distinct molecular identifier, were randomly selected from each sample. Instead of being binned into consensus sequences, reads with shared molecular identifiers were discarded. CDR3 identification, clonotype clustering and error correction used MiTCR with a Q25 quality threshold and the strictest error-elimination algorithm. Lower-bound total TCR beta diversity was estimated with a nonparametric unseen species model using Euler transformation. TCRdb cleaned the public reads at Q25 with fastp, built clones with MiXCR and kept in-frame beta chains. Under each unique CDR3 protein, matching rows form one entry showing the most common genes and DNA. For this entry, the V and J calls and clone size follow TCRdb and not the study's own pipeline. Counted in this sample were around 1,600,000 distinct CDR3 sequences; approximately 43% of them appeared once. The ten largest clones add up to over 3.5% of the sample.

Donors were a few dozen systemically healthy Caucasian individuals from Russia aged about 6 to 100 years. Each donor gave ten milliliters of peripheral blood, collected into EDTA-treated Vacutainer tubes. Ficoll-Paque density-gradient centrifugation was used to isolate PBMCs, with at least 7 million per sample. Total RNA, at least 6 micrograms per sample, was extracted from PBMCs with Trizol reagent. Naive CD45RAhigh/CD27high T cell percentages were measured by flow cytometry on a PBMC aliquot from every donor. Recombination joined TRBV20-1 with TRBJ1-1, with the identity of the D gene unclear. This sequence originates from a woman between 18 and 29 years old in good health. Source material: blood. The base sequence is TGCAGTGCTAGAACTCGGGCCTCGAACACTGAAGCTTTCTTT. It translates to CSARTRASNTEAFF.